The clone carrying this T cell receptor (beta chain) showed up many times. Time point indicated: patch test 3, about 24 weeks after DPC sensitization. Treatment noted: therapeutic diphenylcyclopropenone sensitization with weekly scalp DPC. This specimen comes from a study of human T cells and chemical hapten exposure. As originally analysed: With a range of about 23,224 to 750,000, the median per sample was about 92,000 TCRs. TCRdb fed the RACE reads into MiXCR, producing one record per CDR3 protein. V and J calls and clone size were set by TCRdb, not the authors. The repertoire includes about 190,000 distinct CDR3 sequences, under 30% of them detected once, and approximately 2.3% sits in the top ten. The sequenced sample was whole blood, obtained in connection with sensitization to the hapten diphenylcyclopropenone (DPC). This TCR was recovered from a woman aged 40 to 50 with alopecia areata. Some clones in this sample may be carry-over from other donors' samples.

CDR3 sequence (DNA): TGCAGTGCTATGTCCTACAATGAGCAGTTCTTC. Translating it yields CSAMSYNEQFF. The J gene is TRBJ2-1, the V gene TRBV20-1, with unresolved D. Germline values: CDR1 DFQATT, CDR2 SNEGSKA (reference sequence). The CDR3 covers 11 residues. The ends were cut back, 4 bases at V and 1 base at J, with 2 bases in the middle.